The T cell receptor beta chain under discussion was sequenced for a study of beta chain features in type 1 diabetes. Across the whole study: In age, gender and cell yields, patients were similar to healthy donors. Overall study results and limits: Across all four CD4+ subsets, people with type 1 diabetes showed modestly shorter TCRB CDR3s.

This CDR3 has 10 amino acids. CDR1 is DFQATT, CDR2 SNEGSKA, per germline (reference sequence). V gave up 4 bases and J gave up 4 bases, with 4 bases separating them. Each of the CD4+ naive, central memory, regulatory and stem cell-like memory populations was sorted via CD45RO/CCR7/CD25/CD127/CD95/CD27. Investigators reverse transcribed all isolated RNA, so they sequenced expressed TCRB transcripts. Method: immunoSEQ multiplex PCR; TCRdb's copy keeps in-frame clones and lacks some. The data show 330,000 or so clones, roughly 12% seen once. For this clone: Its antigen remains unknown.

This receptor was obtained from a woman aged 18 to 35 with type 1 diabetes. The rearrangement joins TRBV20-1 to TRBJ2-5; D unclear. Material: naive CD4+ T cells from blood. CDR3 region: CSATLETQYF. As DNA, the CDR3 is TGCAGTGCTACTTTAGAGACCCAGTACTTC.